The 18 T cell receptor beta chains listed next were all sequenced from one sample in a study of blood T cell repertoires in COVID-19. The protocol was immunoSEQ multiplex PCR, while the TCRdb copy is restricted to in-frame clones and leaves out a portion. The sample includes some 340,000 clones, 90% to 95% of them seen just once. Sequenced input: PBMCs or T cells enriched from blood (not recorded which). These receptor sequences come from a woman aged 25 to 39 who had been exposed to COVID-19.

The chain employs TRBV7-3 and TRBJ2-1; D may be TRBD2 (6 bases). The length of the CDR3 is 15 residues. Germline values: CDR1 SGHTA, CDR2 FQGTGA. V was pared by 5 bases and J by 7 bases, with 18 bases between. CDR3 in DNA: TGTGCCAGCAGCGGATCTTTCGGGGCGGGGAATGAGCAGTTCTTC. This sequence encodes CASSGSFGAGNEQFF.

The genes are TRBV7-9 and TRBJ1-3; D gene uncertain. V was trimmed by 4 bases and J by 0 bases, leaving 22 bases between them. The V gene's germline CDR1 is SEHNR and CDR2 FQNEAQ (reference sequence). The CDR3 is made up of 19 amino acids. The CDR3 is CASSSGPTIGGDSGNTIYF. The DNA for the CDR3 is TGTGCCAGCAGCTCCGGTCCTACCATCGGAGGAGACTCTGGAAACACCATATATTTT.

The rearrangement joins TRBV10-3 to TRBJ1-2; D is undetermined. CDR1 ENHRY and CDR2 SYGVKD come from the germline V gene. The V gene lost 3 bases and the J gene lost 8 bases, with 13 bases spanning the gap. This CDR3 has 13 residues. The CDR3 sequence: CAISDPISYGYTF. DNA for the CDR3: TGTGCCATCAGTGACCCCATCTCCTACGGCTACACCTTC.

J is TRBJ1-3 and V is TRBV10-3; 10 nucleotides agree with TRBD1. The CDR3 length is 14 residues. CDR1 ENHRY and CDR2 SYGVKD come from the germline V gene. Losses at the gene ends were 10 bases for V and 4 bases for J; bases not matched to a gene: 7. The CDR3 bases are TGTGCCAGTCGGGACAGGGGAGGAGGAAACACCATATATTTT. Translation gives CASRDRGGGNTIYF.

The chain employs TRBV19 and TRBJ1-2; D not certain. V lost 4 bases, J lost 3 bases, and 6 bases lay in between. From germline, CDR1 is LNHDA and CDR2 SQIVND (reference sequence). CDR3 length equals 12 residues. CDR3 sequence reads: CASSRRDYGYTF. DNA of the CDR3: TGTGCCAGTAGTAGGAGAGACTATGGCTACACCTTC.

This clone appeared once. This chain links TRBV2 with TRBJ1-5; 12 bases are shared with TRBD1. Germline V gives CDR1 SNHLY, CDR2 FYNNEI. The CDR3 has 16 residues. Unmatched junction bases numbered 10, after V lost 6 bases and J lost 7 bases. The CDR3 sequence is CASSLTGTGGGQPQHF. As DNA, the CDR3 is TGTGCCAGCAGCCTTACCGGGACAGGGGGCGGACAGCCCCAGCATTTT.

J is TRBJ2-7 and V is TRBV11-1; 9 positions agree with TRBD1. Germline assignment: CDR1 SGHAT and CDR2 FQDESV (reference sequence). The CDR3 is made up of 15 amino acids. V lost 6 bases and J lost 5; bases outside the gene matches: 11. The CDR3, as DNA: TGTGCCAGCAGTATCCGGGACAGGGAAAGGAACGAGCAGTACTTC. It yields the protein CASSIRDRERNEQYF.

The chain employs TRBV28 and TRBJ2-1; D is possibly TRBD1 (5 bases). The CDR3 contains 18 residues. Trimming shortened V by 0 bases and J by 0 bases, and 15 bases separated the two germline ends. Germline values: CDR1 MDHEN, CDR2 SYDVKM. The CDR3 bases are TGTGCCAGCAGTTTATGGGCCCTACAGGAGCGCTCCTACAATGAGCAGTTCTTC. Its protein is CASSLWALQERSYNEQFF.

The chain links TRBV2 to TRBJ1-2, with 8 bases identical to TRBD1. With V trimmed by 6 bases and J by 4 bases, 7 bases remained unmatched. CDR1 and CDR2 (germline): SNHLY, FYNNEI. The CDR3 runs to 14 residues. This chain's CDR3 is CASSQQGVGYGYTF. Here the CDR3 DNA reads TGTGCCAGCAGCCAACAGGGGGTCGGCTATGGCTACACCTTC.

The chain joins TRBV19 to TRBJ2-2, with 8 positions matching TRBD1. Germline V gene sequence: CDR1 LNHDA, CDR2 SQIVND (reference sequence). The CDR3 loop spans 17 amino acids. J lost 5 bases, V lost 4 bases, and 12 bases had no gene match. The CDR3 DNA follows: TGTGCCAGTAGTACCGGCCCTTGGACAGGGCGTACCGGGGAGCTGTTTTTT. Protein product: CASSTGPWTGRTGELFF.

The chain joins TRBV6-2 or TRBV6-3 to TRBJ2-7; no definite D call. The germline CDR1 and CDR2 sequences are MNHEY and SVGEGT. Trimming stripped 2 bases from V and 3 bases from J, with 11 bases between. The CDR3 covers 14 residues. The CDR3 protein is CASSYPDQDYEQYF. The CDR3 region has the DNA TGTGCCAGCAGTTACCCGGATCAGGACTACGAGCAGTACTTC.

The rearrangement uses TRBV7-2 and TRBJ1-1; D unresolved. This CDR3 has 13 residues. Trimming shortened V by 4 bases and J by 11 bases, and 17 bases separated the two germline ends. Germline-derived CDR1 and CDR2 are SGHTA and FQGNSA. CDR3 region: CASSSFVATEAFF. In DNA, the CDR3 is TGTGCCAGCAGCTCCTTCGTCGCCACAGAGGCTTTCTTT. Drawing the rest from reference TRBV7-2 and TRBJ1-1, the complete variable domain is GAGVSQSPSNKVTEKGKDVELRCDPISGHTALYWYRQSLGQGLEFLIYFQGNSAPDKSGLPSDRFSAERTGGSVSTLTIQRTQQEDSAVYLCASSSFVATEAFFGQGTRLTVV.

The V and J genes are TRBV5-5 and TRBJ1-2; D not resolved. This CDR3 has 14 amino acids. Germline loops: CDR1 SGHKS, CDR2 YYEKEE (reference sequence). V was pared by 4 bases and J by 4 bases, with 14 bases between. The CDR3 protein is CASSQVPEVYGYTF. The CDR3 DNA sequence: TGTGCCAGCAGCCAGGTCCCGGAGGTCTATGGCTACACCTTC.

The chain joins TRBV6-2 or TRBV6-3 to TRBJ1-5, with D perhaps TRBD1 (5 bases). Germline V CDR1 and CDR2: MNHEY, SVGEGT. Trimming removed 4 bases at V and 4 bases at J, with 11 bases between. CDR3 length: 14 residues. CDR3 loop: CASSWGSGNQPQHF. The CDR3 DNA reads TGTGCCAGCAGTTGGGGCTCCGGGAATCAGCCCCAGCATTTT.

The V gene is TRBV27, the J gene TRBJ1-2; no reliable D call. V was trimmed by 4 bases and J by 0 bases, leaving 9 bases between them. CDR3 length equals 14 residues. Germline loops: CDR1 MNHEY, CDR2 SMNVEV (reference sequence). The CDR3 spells CASSSLFPNYGYTF. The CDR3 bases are TGTGCCAGCAGTTCCCTCTTCCCTAACTATGGCTACACCTTC.

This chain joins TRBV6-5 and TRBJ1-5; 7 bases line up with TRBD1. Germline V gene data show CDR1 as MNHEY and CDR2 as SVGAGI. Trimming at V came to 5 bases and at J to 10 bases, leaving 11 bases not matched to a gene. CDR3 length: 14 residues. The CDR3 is CASSHRGLRAPQHF. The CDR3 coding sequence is TGTGCCAGCAGTCACAGGGGTCTGAGGGCTCCCCAGCATTTT.

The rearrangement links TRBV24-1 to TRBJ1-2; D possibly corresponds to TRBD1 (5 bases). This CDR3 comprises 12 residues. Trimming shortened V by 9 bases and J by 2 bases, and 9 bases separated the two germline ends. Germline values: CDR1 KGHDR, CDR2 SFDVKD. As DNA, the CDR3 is TGTGCCACCTCCGACAGAAACTATGGCTACACCTTC. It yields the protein CATSDRNYGYTF.

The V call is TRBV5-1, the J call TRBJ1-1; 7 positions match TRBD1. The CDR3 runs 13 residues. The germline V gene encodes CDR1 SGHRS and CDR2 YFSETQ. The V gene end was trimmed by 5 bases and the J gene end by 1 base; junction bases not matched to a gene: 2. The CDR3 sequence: CASSTGENTEAFF. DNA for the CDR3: TGCGCCAGCAGTACAGGGGAGAACACTGAAGCTTTCTTT.